This TCR beta chain was sequenced during a study of post-analysis software for immune sequencing data. Study-level background: In terms of disease course, relapsing-remitting, secondary progressive and progressive-relapsing multiple sclerosis were included.

Study findings and constraints: In patients, TRBV5-6, TRBV5-1 and TRBV20-1 belonged to five TRBV segments found more frequently than in controls. Patients with multiple sclerosis recorded significantly lower normalized Chao1 diversity than controls, the study found.

Included in the TCR beta cDNA libraries were unique molecular identifiers. T cells numbering roughly 0.95 to 10 million gave rise to 500,000 to 600,000 cDNA molecules. TCRdb independently ran MiXCR on the PCR reads; one entry per CDR3 protein. The table shows about 770,000 distinct CDR3 sequences, with 46% occurring only once. To note about this clonotype: Its antigen is undetermined.

With 5 bases clipped from V and 9 bases from J, the junction kept 10 bases outside the gene matches. This CDR3 has 15 residues. The sequencing input was blood. The sequence came from a girl aged 5-17 years with multiple sclerosis. The chain employs TRBV12-3 or TRBV12-4 and TRBJ2-7, with TRBD2 matching over 13 bases. The CDR3 loop is CASSTPGLAGLRQYF. In DNA form, the CDR3 reads TGTGCCAGCAGTACCCCGGGACTAGCGGGATTACGGCAGTACTTC.